This T cell receptor beta chain derives from a study of T cell responses to AZD1222 COVID-19 vaccine. As for the study in general: Second-dose recipients at about 4 or about 12 weeks were treated as one pooled group. The study, taken as a whole, reports: In all cases, repertoires were sampled only after the peak T cell response. The sample set comprised mostly white British donors with more females, and clonal diversity was possibly underestimated.

Points on this clone: The antigen remains undetermined.

Some clones are missing from TCRdb's copy, which holds only in-frame ones; the method was immunoSEQ multiplex PCR. The table lists fewer than 300,000 clones, just over 90% of them singletons. The sequence was collected from an adult in good health. Sequencing used peripheral blood, obtained on day 0 of AZD1222 vaccination.

The CDR3 reads CASSYVAAPTNYGYTF. The CDR3 DNA is TGTGCCAGCAGCTATGTTGCGGCCCCAACTAACTATGGCTACACCTTC. The chain is built from TRBV7-2 and TRBJ1-2, with D hard to call. Trimming removed 4 bases at V and 0 bases at J, with 15 bases between. Germline CDR1 is SGHTA and CDR2 is FQGNSA. The CDR3 has 16 amino acids.